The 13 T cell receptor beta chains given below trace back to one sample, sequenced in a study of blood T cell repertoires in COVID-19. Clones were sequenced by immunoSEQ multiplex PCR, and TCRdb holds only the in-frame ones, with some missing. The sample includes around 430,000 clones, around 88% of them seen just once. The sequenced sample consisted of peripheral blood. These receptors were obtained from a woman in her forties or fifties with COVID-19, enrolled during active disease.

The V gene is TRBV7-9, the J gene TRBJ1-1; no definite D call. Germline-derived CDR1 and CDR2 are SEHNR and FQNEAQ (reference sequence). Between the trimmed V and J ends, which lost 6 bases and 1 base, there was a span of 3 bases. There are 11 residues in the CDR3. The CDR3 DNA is TGTGCCAGCAGTCGGAACACTGAAGCTTTCTTT. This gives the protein CASSRNTEAFF.

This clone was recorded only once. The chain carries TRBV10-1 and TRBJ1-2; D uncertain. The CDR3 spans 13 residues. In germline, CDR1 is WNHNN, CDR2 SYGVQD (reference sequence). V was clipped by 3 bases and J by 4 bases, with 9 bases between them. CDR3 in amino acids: CASSDKGGYGYTF. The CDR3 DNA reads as TGCGCCAGCAGTGATAAAGGCGGCTATGGCTACACCTTC.

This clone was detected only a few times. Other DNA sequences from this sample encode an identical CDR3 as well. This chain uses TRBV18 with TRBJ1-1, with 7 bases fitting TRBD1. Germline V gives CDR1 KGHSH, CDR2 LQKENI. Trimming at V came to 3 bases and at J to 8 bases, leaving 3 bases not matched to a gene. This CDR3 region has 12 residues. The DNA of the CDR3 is TGTGCCAGCTCACCTGGACAGGCGGAAGCTTTCTTT. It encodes CASSPGQAEAFF.

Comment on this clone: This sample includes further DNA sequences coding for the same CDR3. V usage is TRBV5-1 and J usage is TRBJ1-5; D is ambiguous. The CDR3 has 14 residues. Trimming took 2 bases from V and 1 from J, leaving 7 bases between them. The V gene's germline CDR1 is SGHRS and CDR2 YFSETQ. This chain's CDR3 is CASSFGGSNQPQHF. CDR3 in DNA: TGCGCCAGCAGCTTTGGAGGGAGCAATCAGCCCCAGCATTTT.

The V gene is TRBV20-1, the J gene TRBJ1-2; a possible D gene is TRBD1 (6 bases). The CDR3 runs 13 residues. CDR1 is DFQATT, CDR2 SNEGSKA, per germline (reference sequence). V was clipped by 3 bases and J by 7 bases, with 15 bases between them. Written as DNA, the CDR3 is TGCAGTGCTAGTGGTGACAGGTCCTCTGGCTACACCTTC. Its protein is CSASGDRSSGYTF.

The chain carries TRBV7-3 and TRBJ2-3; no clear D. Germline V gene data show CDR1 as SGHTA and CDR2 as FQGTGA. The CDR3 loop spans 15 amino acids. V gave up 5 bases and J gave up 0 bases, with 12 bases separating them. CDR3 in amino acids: CASSTEPSSTDTQYF. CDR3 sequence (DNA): TGTGCCAGCAGCACTGAGCCGTCTAGCACAGATACGCAGTATTTT.

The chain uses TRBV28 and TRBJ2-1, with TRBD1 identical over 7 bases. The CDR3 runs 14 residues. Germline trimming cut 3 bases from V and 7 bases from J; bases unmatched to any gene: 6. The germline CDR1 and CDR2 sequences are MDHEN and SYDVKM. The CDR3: CASSLALTGNEQFF. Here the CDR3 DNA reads TGTGCCAGCAGTTTGGCCCTGACAGGGAATGAGCAGTTCTTC.

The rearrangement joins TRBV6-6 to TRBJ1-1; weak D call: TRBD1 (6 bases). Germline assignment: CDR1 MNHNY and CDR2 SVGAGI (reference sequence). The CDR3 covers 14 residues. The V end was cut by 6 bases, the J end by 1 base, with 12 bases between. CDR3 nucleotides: TGTGCCAGCAGCAGGACAGTCAGGAACACTGAAGCTTTCTTT. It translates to CASSRTVRNTEAFF.

CDR3 in amino acids: CASSLEGQGQETQYF. For the CDR3, the DNA is TGCGCCAGCAGCTTGGAGGGACAGGGCCAAGAGACCCAGTACTTC. The rearrangement uses TRBV5-1 and TRBJ2-5; 9 bases map to TRBD1. Germline V gives CDR1 SGHRS, CDR2 YFSETQ. With V trimmed by 0 bases and J by 1 base, 1 base remained unmatched. The CDR3 has 15 residues.

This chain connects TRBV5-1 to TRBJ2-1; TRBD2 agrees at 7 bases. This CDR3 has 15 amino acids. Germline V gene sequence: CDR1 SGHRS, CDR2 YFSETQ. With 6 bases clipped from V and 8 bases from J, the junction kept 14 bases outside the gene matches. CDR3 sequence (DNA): TGCGCCAGCACTGACGTAGCGGGCCCCCGGGATGAGCAGTTCTTC. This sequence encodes CASTDVAGPRDEQFF.

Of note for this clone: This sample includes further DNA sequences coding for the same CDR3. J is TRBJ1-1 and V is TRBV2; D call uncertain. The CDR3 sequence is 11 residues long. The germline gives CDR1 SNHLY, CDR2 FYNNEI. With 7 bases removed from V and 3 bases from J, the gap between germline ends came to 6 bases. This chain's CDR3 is CASNRDTEAFF. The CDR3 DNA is TGTGCCAGCAACCGGGACACTGAAGCTTTCTTT.

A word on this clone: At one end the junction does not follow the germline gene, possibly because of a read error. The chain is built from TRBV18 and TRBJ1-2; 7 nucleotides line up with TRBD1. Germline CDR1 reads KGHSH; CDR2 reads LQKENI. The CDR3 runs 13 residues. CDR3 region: CANSGSQGDGYTF. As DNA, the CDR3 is TGTGCCAACTCAGGGAGCCAGGGGGACGGCTACACCTTC. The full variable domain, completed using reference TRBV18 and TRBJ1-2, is NAGVMQNPRHLVRRRGQEARLRCSPMKGHSHVYWYRQLPEEGLKFMVYLQKENIIDESGMPKERFSAEFPKEGPSILRIQQVVRGDSAAYFCANSGSQGDGYTFGSGTRLTVV.

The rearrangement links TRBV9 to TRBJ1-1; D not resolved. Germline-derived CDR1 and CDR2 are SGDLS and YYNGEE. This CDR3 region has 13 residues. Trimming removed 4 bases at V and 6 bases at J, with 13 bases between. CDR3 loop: CASSSTQVPEAFF. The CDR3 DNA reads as TGTGCCAGCAGCTCCACTCAGGTCCCTGAAGCTTTCTTT.